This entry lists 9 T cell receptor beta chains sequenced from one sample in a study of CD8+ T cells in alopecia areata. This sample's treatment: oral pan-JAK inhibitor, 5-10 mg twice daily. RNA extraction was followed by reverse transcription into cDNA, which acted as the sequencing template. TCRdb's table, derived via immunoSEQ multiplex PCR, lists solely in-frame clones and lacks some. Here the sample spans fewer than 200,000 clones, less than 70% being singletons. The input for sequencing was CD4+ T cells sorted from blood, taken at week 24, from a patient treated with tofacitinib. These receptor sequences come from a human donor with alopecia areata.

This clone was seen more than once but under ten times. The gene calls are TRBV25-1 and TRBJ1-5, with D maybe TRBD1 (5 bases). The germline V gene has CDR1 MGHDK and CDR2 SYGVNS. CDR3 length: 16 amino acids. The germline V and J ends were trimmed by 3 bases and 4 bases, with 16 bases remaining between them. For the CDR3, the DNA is TGTGCCAGCAGTGATAGCCTCCCAGGGCTAAATCAGCCCCAGCATTTT. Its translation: CASSDSLPGLNQPQHF. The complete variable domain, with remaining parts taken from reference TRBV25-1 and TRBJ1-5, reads EADIYQTPRYLVIGTGKKITLECSQTMGHDKMYWYQQDPGMELHLIHYSYGVNSTEKGDLSSESTVSRIRTEHFPLTLESARPSHTSQYLCASSDSLPGLNQPQHFGDGTRLSIL.

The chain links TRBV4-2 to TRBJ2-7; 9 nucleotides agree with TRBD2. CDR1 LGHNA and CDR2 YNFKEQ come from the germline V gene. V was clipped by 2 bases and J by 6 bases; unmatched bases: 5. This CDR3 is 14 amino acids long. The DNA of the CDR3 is TGTGCCAGCAGCCAACGCCTAGCGGGGCGCGAGCAGTACTTC. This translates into CASSQRLAGREQYF.

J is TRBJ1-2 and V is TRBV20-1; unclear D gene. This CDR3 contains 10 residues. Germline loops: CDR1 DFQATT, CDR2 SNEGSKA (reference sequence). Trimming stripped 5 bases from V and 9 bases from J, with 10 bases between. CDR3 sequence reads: CSALSSRYTF. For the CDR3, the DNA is TGCAGTGCTCTATCTTCCCGCTACACCTTC.

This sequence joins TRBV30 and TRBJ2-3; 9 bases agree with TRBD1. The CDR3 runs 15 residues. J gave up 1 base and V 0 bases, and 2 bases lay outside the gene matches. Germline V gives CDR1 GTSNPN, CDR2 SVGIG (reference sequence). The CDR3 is CAWSVRTGGTDTQYF. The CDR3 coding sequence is TGTGCCTGGAGTGTACGGACAGGGGGCACAGATACGCAGTATTTT.

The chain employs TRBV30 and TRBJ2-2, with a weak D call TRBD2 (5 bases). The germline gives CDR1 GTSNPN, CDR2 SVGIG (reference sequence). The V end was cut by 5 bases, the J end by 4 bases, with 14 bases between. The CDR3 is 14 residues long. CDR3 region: CAWALGRPTGELFF. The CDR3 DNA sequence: TGTGCCTGGGCCCTAGGGAGACCCACCGGGGAGCTGTTTTTT.

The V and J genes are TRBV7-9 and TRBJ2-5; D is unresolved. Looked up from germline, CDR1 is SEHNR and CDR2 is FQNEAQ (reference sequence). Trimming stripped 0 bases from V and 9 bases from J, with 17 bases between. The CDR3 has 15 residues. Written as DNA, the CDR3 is TGTGCCAGCAGCTTAGCGTACTCGCTTAAAGTGGCCCAGTACTTC. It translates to CASSLAYSLKVAQYF. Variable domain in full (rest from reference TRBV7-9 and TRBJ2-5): DTGVSQNPRHKITKRGQNVTFRCDPISEHNRLYWYRQTLGQGPEFLTYFQNEAQLEKSRLLSDRFSAERPKGSFSTLEIQRTEQGDSAMYLCASSLAYSLKVAQYFGPGTRLLVL.

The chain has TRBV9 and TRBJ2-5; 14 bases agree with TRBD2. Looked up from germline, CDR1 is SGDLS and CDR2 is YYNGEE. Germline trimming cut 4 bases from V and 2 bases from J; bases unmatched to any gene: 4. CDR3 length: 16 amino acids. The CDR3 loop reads CASSPRLAGGQETQYF. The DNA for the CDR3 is TGTGCCAGCAGCCCCCGACTAGCGGGGGGGCAAGAGACCCAGTACTTC.

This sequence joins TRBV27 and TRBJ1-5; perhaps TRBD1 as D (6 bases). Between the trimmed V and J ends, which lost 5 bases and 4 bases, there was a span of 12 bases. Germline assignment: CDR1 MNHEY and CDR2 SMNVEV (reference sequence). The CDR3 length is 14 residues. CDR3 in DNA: TGTGCCAGCAGTATGGACAGCCTTAATCAGCCCCAGCATTTT. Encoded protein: CASSMDSLNQPQHF.

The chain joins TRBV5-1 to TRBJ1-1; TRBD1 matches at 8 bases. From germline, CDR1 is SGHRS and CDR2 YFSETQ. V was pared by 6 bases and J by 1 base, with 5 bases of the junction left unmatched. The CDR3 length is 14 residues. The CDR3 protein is CASTWDRQNTEAFF. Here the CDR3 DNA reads TGCGCCAGCACTTGGGACAGGCAGAACACTGAAGCTTTCTTT.